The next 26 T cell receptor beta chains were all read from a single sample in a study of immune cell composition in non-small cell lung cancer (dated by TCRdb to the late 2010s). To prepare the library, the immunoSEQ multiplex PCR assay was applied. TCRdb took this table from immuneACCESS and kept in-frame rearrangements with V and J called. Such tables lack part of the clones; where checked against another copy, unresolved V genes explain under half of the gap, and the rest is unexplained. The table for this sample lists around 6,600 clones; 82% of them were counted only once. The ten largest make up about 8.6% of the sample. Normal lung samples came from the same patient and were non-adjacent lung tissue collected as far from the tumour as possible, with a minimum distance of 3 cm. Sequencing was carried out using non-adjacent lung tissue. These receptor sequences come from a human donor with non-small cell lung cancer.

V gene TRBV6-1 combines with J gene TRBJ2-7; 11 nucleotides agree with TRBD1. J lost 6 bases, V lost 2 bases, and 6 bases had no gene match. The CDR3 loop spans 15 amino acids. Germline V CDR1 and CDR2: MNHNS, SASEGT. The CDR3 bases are TGTGCCAGCAGTGAACCGGGACAGGGGGTCGGCGAGCAGTACTTC. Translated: CASSEPGQGVGEQYF.

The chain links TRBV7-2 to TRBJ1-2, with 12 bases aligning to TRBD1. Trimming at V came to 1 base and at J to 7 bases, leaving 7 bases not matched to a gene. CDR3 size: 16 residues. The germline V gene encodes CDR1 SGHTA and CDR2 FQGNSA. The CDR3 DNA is TGTGCCAGCAGCTTAGGTTTAGGGACAGGGGGCTCTGGCTACACCTTC. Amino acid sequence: CASSLGLGTGGSGYTF.

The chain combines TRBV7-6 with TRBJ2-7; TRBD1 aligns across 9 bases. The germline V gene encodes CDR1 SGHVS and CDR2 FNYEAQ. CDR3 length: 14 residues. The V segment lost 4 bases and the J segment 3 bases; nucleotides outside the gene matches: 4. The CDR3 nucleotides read TGTGCCAGCAGCTCCGGGACAGGGCGCTACGAGCAGTACTTC. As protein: CASSSGTGRYEQYF.

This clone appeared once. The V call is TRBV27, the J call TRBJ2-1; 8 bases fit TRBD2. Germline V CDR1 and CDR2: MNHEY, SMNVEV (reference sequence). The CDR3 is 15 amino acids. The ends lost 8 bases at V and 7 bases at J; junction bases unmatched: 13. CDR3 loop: CASGQREPNGNEQFF. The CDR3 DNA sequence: TGTGCCAGCGGACAGCGGGAGCCAAATGGGAATGAGCAGTTCTTC.

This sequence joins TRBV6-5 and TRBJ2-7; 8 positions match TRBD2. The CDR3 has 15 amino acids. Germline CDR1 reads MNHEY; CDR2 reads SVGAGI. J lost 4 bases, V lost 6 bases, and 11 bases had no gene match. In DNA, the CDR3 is TGTGCCAGCAGCAGTGTAGCGGGATCCCTTTACGAGCAGTACTTC. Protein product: CASSSVAGSLYEQYF.

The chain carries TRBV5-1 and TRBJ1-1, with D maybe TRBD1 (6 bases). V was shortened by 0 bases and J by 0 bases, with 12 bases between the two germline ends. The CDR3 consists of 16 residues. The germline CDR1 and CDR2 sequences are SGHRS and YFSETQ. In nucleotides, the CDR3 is TGCGCCAGCAGCTTGGAGCTGGGACAAGTGAACACTGAAGCTTTCTTT. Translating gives CASSLELGQVNTEAFF.

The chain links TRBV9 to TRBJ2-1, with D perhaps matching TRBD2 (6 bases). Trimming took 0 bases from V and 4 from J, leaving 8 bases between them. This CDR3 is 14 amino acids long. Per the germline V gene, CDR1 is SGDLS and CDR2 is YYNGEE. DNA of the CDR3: TGTGCCAGCAGCGTAGGGGGACTTTACAATGAGCAGTTCTTC. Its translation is CASSVGGLYNEQFF.

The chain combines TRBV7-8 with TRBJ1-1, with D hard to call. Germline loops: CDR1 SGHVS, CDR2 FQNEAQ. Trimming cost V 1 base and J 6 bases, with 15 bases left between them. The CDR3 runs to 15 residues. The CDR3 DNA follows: TGTGCCAGCAGCTTAGGCCACCGAATACTGGCTGAAGCTTTCTTT. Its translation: CASSLGHRILAEAFF.

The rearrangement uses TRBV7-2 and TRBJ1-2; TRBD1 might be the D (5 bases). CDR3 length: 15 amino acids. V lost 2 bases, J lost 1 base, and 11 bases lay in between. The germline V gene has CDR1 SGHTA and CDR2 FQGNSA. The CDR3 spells CASSLNGQFNYGYTF. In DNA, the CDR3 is TGTGCCAGCAGCTTAAACGGACAATTTAACTATGGCTACACCTTC. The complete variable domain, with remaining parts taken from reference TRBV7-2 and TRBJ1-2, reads GAGVSQSPSNKVTEKGKDVELRCDPISGHTALYWYRQSLGQGLEFLIYFQGNSAPDKSGLPSDRFSAERTGGSVSTLTIQRTQQEDSAVYLCASSLNGQFNYGYTFGSGTRLTVV.

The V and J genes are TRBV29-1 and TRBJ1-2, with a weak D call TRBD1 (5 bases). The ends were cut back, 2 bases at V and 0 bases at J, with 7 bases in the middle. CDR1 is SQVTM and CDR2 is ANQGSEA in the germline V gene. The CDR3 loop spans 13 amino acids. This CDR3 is CSVETGPNYGYTF. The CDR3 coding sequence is TGCAGCGTTGAAACAGGCCCTAACTATGGCTACACCTTC. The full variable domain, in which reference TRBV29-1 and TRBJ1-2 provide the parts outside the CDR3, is SAVISQKPSRDICQRGTSLTIQCQVDSQVTMMFWYRQQPGQSLTLIATANQGSEATYESGFVIDKFPISRPNLTFSTLTVSNMSPEDSSIYLCSVETGPNYGYTFGSGTRLTVV.

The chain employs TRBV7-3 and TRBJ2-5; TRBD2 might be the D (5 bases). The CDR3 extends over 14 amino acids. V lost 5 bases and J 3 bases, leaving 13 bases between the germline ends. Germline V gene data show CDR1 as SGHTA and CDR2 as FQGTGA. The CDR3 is CASSHGGREETQYF. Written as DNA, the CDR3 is TGTGCCAGCAGCCACGGAGGTCGGGAAGAGACCCAGTACTTC.

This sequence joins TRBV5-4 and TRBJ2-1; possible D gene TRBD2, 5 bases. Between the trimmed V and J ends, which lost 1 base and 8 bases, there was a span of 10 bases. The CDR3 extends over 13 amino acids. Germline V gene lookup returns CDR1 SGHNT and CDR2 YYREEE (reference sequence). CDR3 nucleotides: TGTGCCAGCAGCTTGCCCGGGGTCGATGAGCAGTTCTTC. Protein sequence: CASSLPGVDEQFF.

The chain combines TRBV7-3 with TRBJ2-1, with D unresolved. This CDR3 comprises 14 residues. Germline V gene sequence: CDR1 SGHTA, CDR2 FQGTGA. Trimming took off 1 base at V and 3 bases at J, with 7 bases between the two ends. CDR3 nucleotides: TGTGCCAGCAGCTTAAACTCTGTCTACAATGAGCAGTTCTTC. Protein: CASSLNSVYNEQFF.

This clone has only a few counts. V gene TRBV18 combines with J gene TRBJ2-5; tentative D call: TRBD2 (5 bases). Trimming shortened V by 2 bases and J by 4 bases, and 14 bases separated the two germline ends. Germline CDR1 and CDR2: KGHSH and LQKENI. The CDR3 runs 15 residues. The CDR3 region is CASSPYSAGRETQYF. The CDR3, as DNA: TGTGCCAGCTCACCATATAGCGCTGGGAGAGAGACCCAGTACTTC. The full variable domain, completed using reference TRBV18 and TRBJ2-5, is NAGVMQNPRHLVRRRGQEARLRCSPMKGHSHVYWYRQLPEEGLKFMVYLQKENIIDESGMPKERFSAEFPKEGPSILRIQQVVRGDSAAYFCASSPYSAGRETQYFGPGTRLLVL.

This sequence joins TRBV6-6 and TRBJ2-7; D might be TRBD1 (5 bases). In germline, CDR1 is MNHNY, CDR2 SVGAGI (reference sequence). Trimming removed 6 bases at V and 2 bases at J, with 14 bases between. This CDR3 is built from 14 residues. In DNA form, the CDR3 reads TGTGCCAGCAGCGAACGGCGACAGACCTACGAGCAGTACTTC. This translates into CASSERRQTYEQYF.

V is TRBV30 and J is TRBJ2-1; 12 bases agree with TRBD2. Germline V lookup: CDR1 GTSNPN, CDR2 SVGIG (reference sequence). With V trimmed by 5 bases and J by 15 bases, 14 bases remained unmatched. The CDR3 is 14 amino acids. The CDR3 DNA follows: TGTGCCTGGTCCCGGACTAGCGGGATGTTTCTTAGGTTCTTC. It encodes CAWSRTSGMFLRFF. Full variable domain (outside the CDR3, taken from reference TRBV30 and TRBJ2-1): SQTIHQWPATLVQPVGSPLSLECTVEGTSNPNLYWYRQAAGRGLQLLFYSVGIGQISSEVPQNLSASRPQDRQFILSSKKLLLSDSGFYLCAWSRTSGMFLRFFGPGTRLTVL.

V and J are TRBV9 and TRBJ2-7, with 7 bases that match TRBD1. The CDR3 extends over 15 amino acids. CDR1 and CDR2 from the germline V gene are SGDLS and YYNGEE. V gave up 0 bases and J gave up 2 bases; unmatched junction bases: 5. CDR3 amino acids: CASSVEGDSAYEQYF. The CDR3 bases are TGTGCCAGCAGCGTAGAGGGGGACAGTGCCTACGAGCAGTACTTC.

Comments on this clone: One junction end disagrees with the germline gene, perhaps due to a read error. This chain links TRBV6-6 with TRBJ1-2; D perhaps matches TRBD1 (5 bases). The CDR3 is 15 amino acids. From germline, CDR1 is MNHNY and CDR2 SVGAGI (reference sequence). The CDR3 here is CAISDTTGRVGGYTF. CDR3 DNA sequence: TGTGCCATCAGTGATACAACAGGTCGAGTAGGTGGCTACACCTTC.

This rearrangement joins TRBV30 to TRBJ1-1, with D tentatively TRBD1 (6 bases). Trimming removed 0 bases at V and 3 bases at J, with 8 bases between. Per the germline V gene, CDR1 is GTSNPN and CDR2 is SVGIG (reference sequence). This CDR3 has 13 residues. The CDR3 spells CAWSVGGDTEAFF. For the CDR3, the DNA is TGTGCCTGGAGTGTAGGGGGGGACACTGAAGCTTTCTTT.

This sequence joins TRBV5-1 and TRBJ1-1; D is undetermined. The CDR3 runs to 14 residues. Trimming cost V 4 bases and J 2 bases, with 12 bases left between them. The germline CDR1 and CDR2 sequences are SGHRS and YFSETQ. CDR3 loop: CASSVGGFNTEAFF. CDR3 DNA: TGCGCCAGCAGCGTGGGCGGGTTTAACACTGAAGCTTTCTTT.

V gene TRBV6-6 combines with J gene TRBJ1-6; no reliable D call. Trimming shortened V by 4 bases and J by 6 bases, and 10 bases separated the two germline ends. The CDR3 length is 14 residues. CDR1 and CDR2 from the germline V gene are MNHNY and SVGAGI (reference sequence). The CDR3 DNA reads TGTGCCAGCAGTTTGGCAGGCAGTAATTCACCCCTCCACTTT. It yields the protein CASSLAGSNSPLHF.

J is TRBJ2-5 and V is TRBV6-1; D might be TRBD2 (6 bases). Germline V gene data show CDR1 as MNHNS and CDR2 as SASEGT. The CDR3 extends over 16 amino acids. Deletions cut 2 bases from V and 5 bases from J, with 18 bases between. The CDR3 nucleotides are TGTGCCAGCAGTGAACGCAAGGGGAGGCTCAAGGAGACCCAGTACTTC. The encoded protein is CASSERKGRLKETQYF.

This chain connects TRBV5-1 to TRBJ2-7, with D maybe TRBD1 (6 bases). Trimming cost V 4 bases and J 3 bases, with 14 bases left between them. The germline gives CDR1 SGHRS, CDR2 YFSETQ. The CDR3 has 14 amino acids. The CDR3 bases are TGCGCCAGCAGCGGACTGACAGGAGGCTACGAGCAGTACTTC. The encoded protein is CASSGLTGGYEQYF.

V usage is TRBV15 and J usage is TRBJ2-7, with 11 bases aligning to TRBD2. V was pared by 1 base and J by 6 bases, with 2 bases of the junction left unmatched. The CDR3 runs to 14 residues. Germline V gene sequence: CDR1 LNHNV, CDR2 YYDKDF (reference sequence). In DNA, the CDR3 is TGTGCCACCAGCAGAGGCACTAGCGGGGGCGAGCAGTACTTC. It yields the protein CATSRGTSGGEQYF.

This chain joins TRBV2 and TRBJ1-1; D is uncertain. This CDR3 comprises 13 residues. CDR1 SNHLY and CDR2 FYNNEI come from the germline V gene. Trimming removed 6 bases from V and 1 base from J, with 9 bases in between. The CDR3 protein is CASRVRGNTEAFF. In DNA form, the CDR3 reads TGTGCCAGCAGGGTACGGGGGAACACTGAAGCTTTCTTT.

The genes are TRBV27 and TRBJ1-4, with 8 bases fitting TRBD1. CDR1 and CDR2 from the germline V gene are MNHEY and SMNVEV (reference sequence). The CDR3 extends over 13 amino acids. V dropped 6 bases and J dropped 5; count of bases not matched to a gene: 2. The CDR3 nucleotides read TGTGCCAGCAGGGGGACAGGCAATGAAAAACTGTTTTTT. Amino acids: CASRGTGNEKLFF.